This T cell receptor (beta chain) was recorded in a study of OX40 agonist ivuxolimab in advanced cancers. Germline V gene data show CDR1 as SGHAT and CDR2 as FQNNGV. This CDR3 has 17 amino acids. The V gene end was trimmed by 5 bases and the J gene end by 9 bases; junction bases not matched to a gene: 12. Assay: immunoSEQ multiplex PCR; the TCRdb copy retains only in-frame clones and omits some. In the table there are over 55,000 clones, approximately 80% of which are singletons. The material was CD4+ or CD8+ T cells sorted from blood, obtained in a trial of the OX40 agonist ivuxolimab. This TCR was recovered from an adult with an advanced solid tumor such as melanoma, head and neck, liver or kidney cancer. The J gene is TRBJ2-4, the V gene TRBV11-2; 14 positions match TRBD2. CDR3 sequence: CASSKQTSGGAIGIQYF. The CDR3 DNA follows: TGTGCCAGCAGCAAGCAGACTAGCGGGGGGGCCATTGGCATTCAGTACTTC. Looking up the rest from reference TRBV11-2 and TRBJ2-4 gives the full variable domain: EAGVAQSPRYKIIEKRQSVAFWCNPISGHATLYWYQQILGQGPKLLIQFQNNGVVDDSQLPKDRFSAERLKGVDSTLKIQPAKLEDSAVYLCASSKQTSGGAIGIQYFGAGTRLSVL.